The 19 T cell receptor beta chains below come from one sample, sequenced in a study of tumor and adjacent non-tumor tissue in lung cancer. This sample's RNA came from whole unsorted tissue. Three rounds of nested PCR, following a modified ARM-PCR protocol, produced the TCRbeta library. TCRdb used MiXCR to reprocess the multiplex PCR reads, holding one entry per CDR3 protein. The sample contains roughly 200,000 distinct CDR3 sequences, 60% to 75% of which appear only once. The sample was lung tumor tissue. All receptors come from a man aged 60 to 75 with non-small cell lung cancer.

Notes on this clonotype: A much more abundant neighbour one base away suggests this may be a read error. The rearrangement joins TRBV20-1 to TRBJ2-7; D possibly matches TRBD1 or TRBD2 (5 bases each). Germline V gene data show CDR1 as DFQATT and CDR2 as SNEGSKA (reference sequence). V gave up 3 bases and J gave up 5 bases, with 20 bases separating them. This CDR3 contains 15 residues. CDR3 DNA sequence: TGCAGTGCTAGTGCTCGGACCCCCGTGGGGGACGAGCAGTACTTC. This translates into CSASARTPVGDEQYF.

Turning to this clonotype: A much larger clone is a single base away; this may be a read error. The rearrangement joins TRBV29-1 to TRBJ2-3; 8 bases are shared with TRBD1. Germline CDR1 SQVTM, CDR2 ANQGSEA. The CDR3 has 13 amino acids. The DNA of the CDR3 is TGCAGCGCAAGGGACAGGAGCATAGATACGCAGTATTTT. This gives the protein CSARDRSIDTQYF.

Comment on this clonotype: This may arise from a read error, as a much more abundant clone is one base away. The chain carries TRBV4-1 and TRBJ1-1; D ambiguous. The CDR3 extends over 18 amino acids. V gave up 2 bases and J gave up 5 bases, with 24 bases separating them. Per germline, CDR1 MGHRA and CDR2 YSYEKL. For the CDR3, the DNA is TGCGCCAGCAGCCAAAATACCCCCACACAGTGGGCTAGGACTGAAGCTTTCTTT. Amino acid sequence: CASSQNTPTQWARTEAFF.

Comment on this clonotype: A much larger clone lies one base from this, so it may be a read error. V is TRBV6-2 or TRBV6-3 and J is TRBJ1-1; D is ambiguous. V was shortened by 8 bases and J by 7 bases, with 8 bases between the two germline ends. The germline V gene encodes CDR1 MNHEY and CDR2 SVGEGT. This CDR3 has 10 residues. The CDR3 DNA is TGTGCCAGCGGAACCATTGAAGCTTTCTTT. Its translation is CASGTIEAFF.

Turning to this clonotype: The junction departs from germline at one end; a sequencing error may be responsible. V and J are TRBV5-6 and TRBJ1-5; the match to TRBD1 covers 8 bases. Germline CDR1 SGHDT, CDR2 YYEEEE. The CDR3 has 15 residues. CDR3 DNA sequence: TGTACCAGCAGCCTGACAGGGGCGGGCAATCAGCCCCAGCATTTT. Translation gives CTSSLTGAGNQPQHF.

On this clonotype itself: The junction differs from germline at one of its ends, possibly a read error. The chain recombines TRBV11-2 with TRBJ2-7; no firm D call. This CDR3 contains 15 residues. Per the germline V gene, CDR1 is SGHAT and CDR2 is FQNNGV. The CDR3 coding sequence is TGTGACAGCAGCTTAGGGCCAGCAAGCTCCTACGAGCAGTACTTC. It specifies CDSSLGPASSYEQYF.

Points on this clonotype: Lacking the conserved final phenylalanine or tryptophan, this CDR3 likely reflects a read error. This chain uses TRBV5-4 with TRBJ1-2; the D gene is possibly TRBD1 (6 bases). The CDR3 spans 14 residues. Trimming cost V 4 bases and J 8 bases, with 18 bases left between them. Germline assignment: CDR1 SGHNT and CDR2 YYREEE (reference sequence). CDR3 region: CASSRGFQEFGYTL. CDR3 in DNA: TGTGCCAGCAGCAGGGGGTTTCAGGAATTCGGCTACACCCTC.

This clonotype was counted only a few times. It may be a read error: a sequence one base away is much more abundant. The chain recombines TRBV20-1 with TRBJ1-2; tentative D call: TRBD1 (5 bases). There are 13 residues in the CDR3. From germline, CDR1 is DFQATT and CDR2 SNEGSKA (reference sequence). Trimming left V 7 bases short and J 2 bases short, with 14 bases between. In DNA, the CDR3 is TGCAGTGTTAGGGGTCCGTCCAACTATGGCTACACCTTC. Translated: CSVRGPSNYGYTF.

This clonotype has more than one count but fewer than ten. This rearrangement joins TRBV6-4 to TRBJ2-2; the D is unclear. Trimming removed 2 bases from V and 2 bases from J, with 3 bases in between. The germline V gene encodes CDR1 MRHNA and CDR2 SNTAGT. This CDR3 contains 13 residues. In nucleotides, the CDR3 is TGTGCCAGCAGTGACGACAACACCGGGGAGCTGTTTTTT. Protein sequence: CASSDDNTGELFF.

This clonotype showed up just a few times. V and J are TRBV5-6 and TRBJ1-6, with D unresolved. V was clipped by 2 bases and J by 5 bases, with 11 bases between them. The germline V gene has CDR1 SGHDT and CDR2 YYEEEE. The CDR3 covers 15 residues. The DNA for the CDR3 is TGTGCCAGCAGCTTCCGACCCGGGAATAATTCACCCCTCCACTTT. Its translation: CASSFRPGNNSPLHF.

This chain uses TRBV7-9 with TRBJ2-1, with 8 nucleotides matching TRBD2. Trimming took 2 bases from V and 8 from J; bases not matched to a gene: 2. The CDR3 loop spans 13 amino acids. The germline CDR1 and CDR2 sequences are SEHNR and FQNEAQ (reference sequence). CDR3 bases: TGTGCCAGCAGCTTAAACGGGAGGGATGAGCAGTTCTTC. Translating it yields CASSLNGRDEQFF.

As for this clonotype: The junction and the germline gene differ at one end; a read error may be behind it. The J gene is TRBJ1-3, the V gene TRBV20-1; D gene unclear. Germline V lookup: CDR1 DFQATT, CDR2 SNEGSKA (reference sequence). The length of the CDR3 is 14 residues. The CDR3 sequence: CSARDSAPGNTVYF. The CDR3 DNA sequence: TGCAGTGCTAGAGATTCGGCGCCTGGAAACACCGTATATTTT.

As regards this clonotype: The junction differs from germline at one of its ends, possibly a read error. The chain joins TRBV11-3 to TRBJ1-1; D unresolved. The CDR3 has 13 amino acids. Germline lookup yields CDR1 SGHNT and CDR2 YENEEA. CDR3 sequence reads: CVSTTHGGTEAFF. The CDR3 DNA reads as TGTGTCAGCACCACACATGGAGGCACTGAAGCTTTCTTT.

Comment on this clonotype: An end of the junction does not agree with germline; a read error may underlie this. The chain links TRBV12-3 or TRBV12-4 to TRBJ2-5, with 13 bases matching TRBD2. This CDR3 region has 16 residues. CDR3 protein: CASSRTSGGPQGTQYF. CDR3 nucleotide sequence: TGTGCCAGCAGCCGGACTAGCGGGGGACCCCAAGGGACCCAATACTTC.

As regards this clonotype: This CDR3 fails to terminate in the conserved phenylalanine or tryptophan, so it likely reflects a read error. The chain links TRBV20-1 to TRBJ2-1; 8 positions agree with TRBD2. The germline CDR1 and CDR2 sequences are DFQATT and SNEGSKA (reference sequence). The CDR3 spans 16 residues. Trimming cost V 3 bases and J 5 bases; bases outside gene matches: 12. The CDR3 loop is CSASNLGTSRDNEQFI. The CDR3 coding sequence is TGCAGTGCTAGCAACCTGGGGACTAGTCGAGACAATGAGCAGTTCATC.

The chain joins TRBV29-1 to TRBJ2-2, with D perhaps TRBD1 (6 bases). V dropped 8 bases and J dropped 16 bases, with 29 bases sitting between them. CDR1 and CDR2 (germline): SQVTM, ANQGSEA. This CDR3 region has 14 residues. DNA for the CDR3: TGCAGCATTGCTGCAGGGGTGGACACCGGGGAGTCGTTTTTT. Its protein is CSIAAGVDTGESFF.

Note on this clonotype: A much larger clone differs from this one at a single base, so this may be a read error. This rearrangement joins TRBV12-3 or TRBV12-4 to TRBJ2-1; TRBD2 agrees at 7 bases. The CDR3 consists of 13 residues. The CDR3 spells CVSSRGRDGEQFF. DNA of the CDR3: TGTGTCAGCAGTCGGGGGAGGGATGGTGAGCAGTTCTTC.

In its sample, this clonotype was seen many times. This sequence joins TRBV11-2 and TRBJ2-1, with TRBD2 matching over 14 bases. The J segment lost 8 bases and the V segment lost 5 bases, leaving 5 bases of the junction unmatched. The length of the CDR3 is 15 residues. Germline V gene lookup returns CDR1 SGHAT and CDR2 FQNNGV. The CDR3 here is CASSPQGLAGDEQFF. For the CDR3, the DNA is TGTGCCAGCAGCCCCCAGGGACTAGCGGGGGATGAGCAGTTCTTC. Combining the CDR3 with reference TRBV11-2 and TRBJ2-1 gives the whole variable domain EAGVAQSPRYKIIEKRQSVAFWCNPISGHATLYWYQQILGQGPKLLIQFQNNGVVDDSQLPKDRFSAERLKGVDSTLKIQPAKLEDSAVYLCASSPQGLAGDEQFFGPGTRLTVL.

CDR3 DNA: TGTGCCAGCAGGCTAGAGGGACAGAGGGGACGAGGAGACACCATATATTTT. Translation gives CASRLEGQRGRGDTIYF. The chain joins TRBV7-9 to TRBJ1-3; TRBD1 aligns across 7 bases. CDR1 and CDR2 from the germline V gene are SEHNR and FQNEAQ (reference sequence). With V trimmed by 6 bases and J by 8 bases, 19 bases remained unmatched. The CDR3 is 17 residues long.